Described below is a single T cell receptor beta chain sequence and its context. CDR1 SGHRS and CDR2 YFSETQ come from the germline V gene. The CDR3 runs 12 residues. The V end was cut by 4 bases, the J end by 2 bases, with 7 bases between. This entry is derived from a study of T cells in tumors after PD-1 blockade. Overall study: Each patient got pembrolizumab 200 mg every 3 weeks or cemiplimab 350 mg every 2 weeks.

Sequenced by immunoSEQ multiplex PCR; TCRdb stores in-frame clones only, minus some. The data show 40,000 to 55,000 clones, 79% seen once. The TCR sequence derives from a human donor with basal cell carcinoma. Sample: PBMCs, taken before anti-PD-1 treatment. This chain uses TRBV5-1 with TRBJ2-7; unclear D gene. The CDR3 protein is CASSQETYEQYF. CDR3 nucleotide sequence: TGCGCCAGCAGCCAGGAGACCTACGAGCAGTACTTC.